This T cell receptor (beta chain) emerged from a study of shared clonotypes between healthy human individuals. The CDR3 spans 15 residues. From germline, CDR1 is MNHEY and CDR2 SVGAGI. The V segment lost 6 bases and the J segment 4 bases; nucleotides outside the gene matches: 8. Some clones are missing from TCRdb's copy, which holds only in-frame ones; the method was immunoSEQ multiplex PCR. The sample holds about 2.3 million clones, around 93% seen once. The clonotype comes from a man younger than 35 in good health. Some clones in this sample may be carry-over from other donors' samples. Specimen: naive CD4+ T cells from PBMCs. Subset of the sample: CD45RA+ positively selected. The genes are TRBV6-5 and TRBJ2-2, with 7 bases aligning to TRBD1. The CDR3 DNA is TGTGCCAGCAGCCGAGGGGGCAGTGGCACCGGGGAGCTGTTTTTT. Amino acid sequence: CASSRGGSGTGELFF.